The text below deals with one TCR beta chain. As yet, its antigen is unknown. Unrecorded immune exposure was likely among donors, who were nominally healthy when sampled. This sample stems from a study of cytomegalovirus exposure and HLA in healthy donors. The PCR ran on 60 Vbeta and 13 Jbeta primers. Measured with immunoSEQ multiplex PCR; TCRdb has only the in-frame clones, and not every one. The sample contains 150,000 to 200,000 clones, roughly three quarters of which appear only once. Regarding the study as a whole: Previously analyzed data showed that most TCR beta V segments were productive at a frequency of about 87% or about 30%. The majority of CMV-associated TCR beta chains were reported as apparently HLA-restricted in a later analysis.

Germline V lookup: CDR1 MDHEN, CDR2 SYDVKM. Trimming stripped 9 bases from V and 6 bases from J, with 15 bases between. This CDR3 is 13 amino acids long. The TCR sequence derives from a woman aged 45 to 65 in good health and CMV-seronegative. Sequenced sample: PBMCs. The genes are TRBV28 and TRBJ1-5; possible D gene TRBD1, 5 bases. CDR3 coding DNA: TGTGCCAGTAAAGACGGGGGGGGTCAGCCCCAGCATTTT. Its translation: CASKDGGGQPQHF.